This T cell receptor (beta chain) was identified in a study of CD8+ T cells in alopecia areata. Study details: Administration of oral tofacitinib to treated patients was at 5 to 10 mg twice daily. Study-level findings and limits: In lesional scalp, particularly from alopecia totalis/universalis, clonality was higher than in normal scalp. Scalp specimens additionally yield sequences from normal skin's resident alphabeta T cells.

As for this clone: Its antigen is currently unknown.

The germline V gene has CDR1 PRHDT and CDR2 FYEKMQ (reference sequence). The CDR3 contains 17 residues. With V trimmed by 4 bases and J by 5 bases, 13 bases remained unmatched. The sequencing template was cDNA reverse transcribed from extracted RNA. Clones were read by immunoSEQ multiplex PCR, and TCRdb kept only the in-frame ones, dropping some. The sample shows several thousand clones, 55% to 70% of them seen only once. Sampling of alopecia areata patients yielded lesional scalp punch biopsies as well as peripheral blood. The J gene is TRBJ2-1, the V gene TRBV13; 8 nucleotides match TRBD1. The sequence derives from a human donor with alopecia areata. This material consisted of skin, taken at week 0. The CDR3 region is CASSSRWGDRRNNEQFF. CDR3 nucleotide sequence: TGTGCCAGCAGCTCCCGCTGGGGGGACAGGCGTAACAATGAGCAGTTCTTC.